This record concerns one TCR beta chain sequence. Germline lookup yields CDR1 SGHNT and CDR2 YENEEA. The CDR3 covers 13 residues. Trimming cost V 5 bases and J 8 bases, with 15 bases left between them. This record belongs to a study of PD-1 blockade in classical Hodgkin lymphoma. Relapse was seen in all patients after autologous stem cell transplantation, and brentuximab vedotin exposure was variable. Using immunoSEQ multiplex PCR, the repertoire was profiled, and TCRdb retains in-frame clones only, with some absent. This sample has tens of thousands of clones, with over 75% found just once. Specimen: peripheral blood mononuclear cells (PBMCs), collected at baseline. The V gene is TRBV11-3, the J gene TRBJ1-1; D is uncertain. This receptor was obtained from a human donor with classical Hodgkin lymphoma. The CDR3 here is CASSLSAVSEAFF. CDR3 bases: TGTGCCAGCAGCCTATCTGCGGTAAGCGAAGCTTTCTTT.